This is a list of T cell receptor beta chains from one sample in a study of cytomegalovirus exposure and HLA in healthy donors. Only in-frame clones appear in the TCRdb table, and some are missing; sequencing was by immunoSEQ multiplex PCR. The sample has 150,000 to 200,000 clones, approximately 85% seen once. The sample was PBMCs. The receptors derive from a girl aged 2-10 years in good health and CMV-seropositive. CDR3s include the opening cysteine and the closing phenylalanine or tryptophan. A D gene is named only where the DNA matches it firmly. Clone size is stated in some rows and not others, as once, few, many or a class when expanded.

d_call	v_call	j_call	clone_size	cdr3_aa	cdr3_nt
-	TRBV30	TRBJ1-5	-	CAWSVDSLSNQPQHF	TGTGCCTGGAGTGTGGACAGCCTAAGCAATCAGCCCCAGCATTTT
-	TRBV4-1	TRBJ1-5	-	CASSQSPGSNQPQHF	TGCGCCAGCAGCCAGTCGCCGGGAAGCAATCAGCCCCAGCATTTT
TRBD2	TRBV29-1	TRBJ2-1	-	CSVEGRLAAPNFAGSYNEQFF	TGCAGCGTTGAGGGTCGGCTAGCGGCCCCAAACTTCGCGGGCTCCTACAATGAGCAGTTCTTC
TRBD1	TRBV7-9	TRBJ1-1	-	CASSLTGGQGRTEAFF	TGTGCCAGCAGCTTAACTGGTGGACAGGGGCGGACTGAAGCTTTCTTT
TRBD2	TRBV5-1	TRBJ2-3	once	CASSSASGRAWDTQYF	TGCGCCAGCAGCTCCGCTAGCGGGAGGGCCTGGGATACGCAGTATTTT
-	TRBV6-5	TRBJ2-1	-	CASSYSNGRSGNEQFF	TGTGCCAGCAGTTACTCGAACGGGCGCAGCGGGAATGAGCAGTTCTTC
TRBD1	TRBV9	TRBJ1-5	-	CASSATQGANQPQHF	TGTGCCAGCAGCGCCACCCAGGGGGCCAATCAGCCCCAGCATTTT
TRBD1	TRBV5-1	TRBJ1-3	-	CASSWTGEPSGGNTIYF	TGCGCCAGCAGCTGGACAGGGGAGCCTTCCGGTGGAAACACCATATATTTT
-	TRBV7-3	TRBJ2-7	-	CASSPSGIYEQYF	TGTGCCAGCAGCCCCTCAGGGATCTACGAGCAGTACTTC
TRBD1	TRBV2	TRBJ2-7	-	CASSVGDRNYEQYF	TGTGCCAGCAGTGTGGGGGACAGGAACTACGAGCAGTACTTC
TRBD2	TRBV4-1	TRBJ2-6	-	CASSPFLGLASSGANVLTF	TGCGCCAGCAGCCCGTTTCTAGGACTAGCGAGTTCTGGGGCCAACGTCCTGACTTTC
TRBD1	TRBV15	TRBJ1-5	once	CATSREGQSNQPQHF	TGTGCCACCAGCAGAGAGGGACAGAGCAATCAGCCCCAGCATTTT
TRBD2	TRBV5-1	TRBJ2-2	-	CASSPGLARSRTGELFF	TGCGCCAGCAGCCCCGGACTAGCGAGGTCTCGCACCGGGGAGCTGTTTTTT
-	TRBV11-2	TRBJ2-5	-	CASSSIARETQYF	TGTGCCAGCAGCTCCATCGCTAGGGAGACCCAGTACTTC
TRBD2	TRBV5-1	TRBJ2-5	-	CASSEQRERLKTQYF	TGCGCCAGCAGCGAACAGCGGGAGCGTCTAAAGACCCAGTACTTC
-	TRBV5-4	TRBJ2-3	-	CASSLGTGMPDTQYF	TGTGCCAGCAGCTTGGGTACAGGGATGCCAGATACGCAGTATTTT
-	TRBV4-2	TRBJ2-7	-	CASSQGPSYEQYF	TGTGCCAGCAGCCAGGGGCCTTCCTACGAGCAGTACTTC
-	TRBV28	TRBJ2-7	-	CASSLTRYYEQYF	TGTGCCAGCAGTTTAACGAGATACTACGAGCAGTACTTC
-	TRBV7-9	TRBJ2-7	-	CASSLATTAYEQYF	TGTGCCAGCAGCTTAGCGACGACAGCCTACGAGCAGTACTTC
-	TRBV1	TRBJ2-7	-	CTSSQDPYGTAGYEQYF	TGCACCAGCAGCCAAGATCCATACGGGACTGCCGGCTACGAGCAGTACTTC
TRBD2	TRBV4-1	TRBJ2-1	-	CASSLTGLAGGPGTYNEQFF	TGCGCCAGCAGCCTCACGGGACTAGCAGGAGGGCCAGGGACCTACAATGAGCAGTTCTTC
-	TRBV14	TRBJ1-1	-	CASSQGGATEAFF	TGTGCCAGCAGCCAGGGCGGGGCCACTGAAGCTTTCTTT
TRBD2	TRBV2	TRBJ2-7	-	CASSWTSGGSYEQYF	TGTGCCAGCAGTTGGACTAGCGGGGGATCCTACGAGCAGTACTTC
TRBD2	TRBV5-1	TRBJ2-7	-	CASSLVTGSGSYEQYF	TGCGCCAGCAGCTTGGTAACGGGTAGCGGGAGCTACGAGCAGTACTTC
TRBD1	TRBV25-1	TRBJ1-5	-	CASSGQGRGQPQHF	TGTGCCAGCAGTGGACAGGGGAGAGGCCAGCCCCAGCATTTT
-	TRBV27	TRBJ2-1	-	CASSLVPNNEQFF	TGTGCCAGCAGTTTAGTCCCTAACAATGAGCAGTTCTTC
-	TRBV2	TRBJ1-5	-	CASSDTPGSNQPQHF	TGTGCCAGCAGTGATACCCCCGGGAGCAATCAGCCCCAGCATTTT
TRBD1	TRBV15	TRBJ2-1	-	CATSTPGQGEGEQFF	TGTGCCACCAGCACCCCGGGACAGGGAGAGGGTGAGCAGTTCTTC
TRBD1	TRBV30	TRBJ1-5	-	CAWSASRDRFYSNQPQHF	TGTGCCTGGAGCGCCTCCCGGGACAGGTTCTATAGCAATCAGCCCCAGCATTTT
-	TRBV11-2	TRBJ1-1	-	CASSFRTEAFF	TGTGCCAGCAGCTTTCGTACTGAAGCTTTCTTT
TRBD1	TRBV30	TRBJ2-6	-	CAWSGTGAGANVLTF	TGTGCCTGGAGTGGGACAGGTGCTGGGGCCAACGTCCTGACTTTC
TRBD1	TRBV30	TRBJ1-2	-	CAWSGDRGRIEVTF	TGTGCCTGGAGTGGGGACAGGGGGCGGATAGAGGTGACCTTC
-	TRBV7-8	TRBJ2-3	-	CASSFGEKYTDTQYF	TGTGCCAGCAGCTTCGGGGAGAAGTACACAGATACGCAGTATTTT
TRBD1	TRBV7-9	TRBJ1-1	-	CASKGGAEAFF	TGTGCCAGCAAAGGGGGCGCTGAAGCTTTCTTT
-	TRBV15	TRBJ1-4	-	CATSTTPREKLFF	TGTGCCACCAGCACGACTCCCCGGGAAAAACTGTTTTTT
TRBD2	TRBV6-5	TRBJ2-7	-	CASSPGRTTYEQYF	TGTGCCAGCAGCCCCGGGAGGACCACCTACGAGCAGTACTTC
-	TRBV19	TRBJ2-1	once	CASSIGQIYNEQFF	TGTGCCAGTAGTATTGGCCAGATATACAATGAGCAGTTCTTC
-	TRBV10-1	TRBJ2-2	medium-sized	CASSDRDTGELFF	TGCGCCAGCAGTGACAGGGACACCGGGGAGCTGTTTTTT
-	TRBV6-6	TRBJ1-6	-	CASSYSGGYNSPLHF	TGTGCCAGCAGTTACTCGGGAGGGTATAATTCACCCCTCCACTTT
TRBD1	TRBV29-1	TRBJ1-1	-	CSASSGTGGEAFF	TGCAGCGCCTCCTCCGGGACAGGGGGTGAAGCTTTCTTT
TRBD1	TRBV2	TRBJ1-1	-	CASSEGGQGASMNTEAFF	TGTGCCAGCAGTGAAGGGGGACAGGGGGCCTCCATGAACACTGAAGCTTTCTTT
-	TRBV7-9	TRBJ1-3	-	CASSLPGQSSGNTIYF	TGTGCCAGCAGCTTACCCGGACAGAGCTCTGGAAACACCATATATTTT
-	TRBV15	TRBJ1-5	-	CATSRSTSRAGGQPQHF	TGTGCCACCAGCAGATCGACTAGCAGGGCTGGGGGTCAGCCCCAGCATTTT
TRBD1	TRBV5-1	TRBJ2-5	-	CASSEGAETQYF	TGCGCCAGCAGTGAGGGGGCAGAGACCCAGTACTTC
TRBD1	TRBV7-3	TRBJ2-3	-	CASSTTGGGDTQYF	TGTGCCAGCAGCACGACAGGGGGTGGAGATACGCAGTATTTT
-	TRBV7-2	TRBJ2-7	-	CASSLSYEQYF	TGTGCCAGCAGCTTATCGTACGAGCAGTACTTC
-	TRBV10-3	TRBJ1-1	once	CAIRGGPNTEAFF	TGTGCCATCAGGGGAGGGCCGAACACTGAAGCTTTCTTT
TRBD1	TRBV4-1	TRBJ2-7	-	CASSQYITGTGAEQYF	TGCGCCAGCAGCCAATATATAACCGGGACAGGGGCCGAGCAGTACTTC
-	TRBV27	TRBJ2-5	-	CASSLRTVETQYF	TGTGCCAGCAGTTTAAGGACAGTCGAGACCCAGTACTTC